The 8 T cell receptor beta chains below come from one sample, sequenced in a study of T cells in Graves' hyperthyroidism and ophthalmopathy. Authors of the study amplified TCR beta CDR3 regions from RNA transcripts. In the first-round RT-PCR of the TCR CDR3, the HTBI primer set was used. MiXCR, applied by TCRdb to the multiplex PCR reads, yields one record per CDR3 protein. This table has more than 300,000 distinct CDR3 sequences, 14% appearing once. The sample taken for sequencing was blood. Receptor source: a woman aged 60-75 years with Graves' hyperthyroidism.

This clonotype has a handful of counts. The chain links TRBV19 to TRBJ2-6; TRBD1 matches at 7 bases. The V gene end was trimmed by 4 bases and the J gene end by 0 bases; junction bases not matched to a gene: 9. The germline V gene encodes CDR1 LNHDA and CDR2 SQIVND (reference sequence). This CDR3 spans 18 amino acids. The CDR3 loop is CASSREPGQTSGANVLTF. CDR3 DNA sequence: TGTGCCAGTAGTAGAGAACCGGGACAGACCTCTGGGGCCAACGTCCTGACTTTC. Using reference TRBV19 and TRBJ2-6 for the parts outside the CDR3, the full variable domain is DGGITQSPKYLFRKEGQNVTLSCEQNLNHDAMYWYRQDPGQGLRLIYYSQIVNDFQKGDIAEGYSVSREKKESFPLTVTSAQKNPTAFYLCASSREPGQTSGANVLTFGAGSRLTVL.

The CDR3, as DNA: TGCAGTGCTAGATCTCCGGGACTAGCGGGATCTGAGCAGTTCTTC. This translates into CSARSPGLAGSEQFF. The V call is TRBV20-1, the J call TRBJ2-1, with 13 bases matching TRBD2. Germline loops: CDR1 DFQATT, CDR2 SNEGSKA (reference sequence). CDR3 size: 15 residues. Trimming cost V 2 bases and J 9 bases; bases outside gene matches: 7.

This rearrangement joins TRBV5-6 to TRBJ1-1; D ambiguous. Deletions cut 3 bases from V and 0 bases from J, with 12 bases between. The CDR3 covers 15 residues. The germline V gene has CDR1 SGHDT and CDR2 YYEEEE. As DNA, the CDR3 is TGTGCCAGCAGCTCCTGGACGGTCATGAACACTGAAGCTTTCTTT. This codes for CASSSWTVMNTEAFF.

The V gene is TRBV10-3, the J gene TRBJ2-3, with TRBD1 as a possible D gene (6 bases). Trimming removed 6 bases at V and 5 bases at J, with 21 bases between. This CDR3 has 16 residues. Germline V CDR1 and CDR2: ENHRY, SYGVKD. CDR3 loop: CAIRMMTGLLGDTQYF. Written as DNA, the CDR3 is TGTGCCATCAGAATGATGACAGGACTTCTCGGAGATACGCAGTATTTT.

The chain combines TRBV20-1 with TRBJ2-7; no definite D call. V was trimmed by 6 bases and J by 2 bases, leaving 8 bases between them. The CDR3 consists of 11 residues. Germline CDR1 reads DFQATT; CDR2 reads SNEGSKA (reference sequence). The CDR3 DNA reads as TGCAGTGCGGGTGCTACCTACGAGCAGTACTTC. Its translation is CSAGATYEQYF.

V is TRBV10-3 and J is TRBJ1-1; 7 bases agree with TRBD1. CDR1 ENHRY and CDR2 SYGVKD come from the germline V gene. The ends lost 6 bases at V and 1 base at J; junction bases unmatched: 8. CDR3 size: 15 residues. As DNA, the CDR3 is TGTGCCATCAGCGCCAGGGGGGGGTCGAACACTGAAGCTTTCTTT. Encoded protein: CAISARGGSNTEAFF.

This clonotype came up many times. V gene TRBV5-6 combines with J gene TRBJ1-2; possibly TRBD1 for D (6 bases). With 4 bases removed from V and 5 bases from J, the gap between germline ends came to 24 bases. Germline values: CDR1 SGHDT, CDR2 YYEEEE. The CDR3 spans 17 residues. CDR3 DNA: TGTGCCAGCAGCACCACGGAACACAGGGAGGGCAGATATGGCTACACCTTC. Amino acid sequence: CASSTTEHREGRYGYTF.

The rearrangement uses TRBV5-8 and TRBJ1-1; D not resolved. The germline V gene encodes CDR1 SGHTS and CDR2 YDEGEE. Trimming removed 0 bases from V and 5 bases from J, with 8 bases in between. The CDR3 has 13 amino acids. The CDR3 spells CASSLVISTEAFF. The DNA for the CDR3 is TGTGCCAGCAGCTTGGTTATTTCTACTGAAGCTTTCTTT.